This entry concerns a single TCR beta chain. Its cognate antigen is unknown. The data originate from a study of CXCR3-negative and CXCR3-positive naive CD8 T cells. Study outcomes and limitations: Higher TRB CDR3 hydrophobicity marked CXCR3-positive naive cells relative to CXCR3-negative naive cells.

Carrying UMI labels, the TRB cDNA libraries were prepared through 5' RACE. For each CDR3 protein, TCRdb gives one entry from its re-call of the 5' RACE reads, without DNA. The listing contains around 61,000 distinct CDR3 sequences. Each CD8+ T cell subset was flow-sorted in triplicate. Every sort contained 250,000 to 300,000 cells. Germline V lookup: CDR1 MNHEY, CDR2 SMNVEV (reference sequence). The CDR3 contains 17 residues. The sequencing input was naive CXCR3+ CD8+ T cells from blood. Subset given: CD45RO-CCR7+CD27+CD95- naive CD8+ T cells expressing CXCR3 (TNR3+). V usage is TRBV27 and J usage is TRBJ2-3; no DNA is available, so the TRBD2 call from TCRdb remains unchecked. The source is a human donor in good health. Some clones in this sample may be carry-over from other donors' samples. Here the CDR3 reads CASSLGTSGGAADTQYF.